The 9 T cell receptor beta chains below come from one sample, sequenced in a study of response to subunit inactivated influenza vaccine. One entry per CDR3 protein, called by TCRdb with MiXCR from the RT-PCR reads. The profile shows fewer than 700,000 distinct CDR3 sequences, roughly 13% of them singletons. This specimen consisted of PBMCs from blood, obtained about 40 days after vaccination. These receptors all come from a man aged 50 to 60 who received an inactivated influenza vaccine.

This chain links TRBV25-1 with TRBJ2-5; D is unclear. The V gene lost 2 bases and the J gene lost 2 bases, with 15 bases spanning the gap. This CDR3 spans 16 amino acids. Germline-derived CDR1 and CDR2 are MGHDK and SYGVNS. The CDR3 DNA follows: TGTGCCAGCAGTGAAGGTCGCAGGTCAGGTCAAGAGACCCAGTACTTC. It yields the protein CASSEGRRSGQETQYF.

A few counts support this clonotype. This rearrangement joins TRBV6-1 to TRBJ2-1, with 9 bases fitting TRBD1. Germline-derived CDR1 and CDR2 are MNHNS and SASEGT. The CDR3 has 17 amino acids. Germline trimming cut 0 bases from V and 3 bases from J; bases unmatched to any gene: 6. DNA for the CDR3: TGTGCCAGCAGTGAAGCTTCCGGGACAGGGTTCTACAATGAGCAGTTCTTC. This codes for CASSEASGTGFYNEQFF.

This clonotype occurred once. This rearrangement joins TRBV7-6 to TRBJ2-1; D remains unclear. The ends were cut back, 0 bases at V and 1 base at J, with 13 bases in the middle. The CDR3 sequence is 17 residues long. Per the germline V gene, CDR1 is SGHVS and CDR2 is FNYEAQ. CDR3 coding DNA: TGTGCCAGCAGCTTAGCGCCCGGGTCCAATTCCTACAATGAGCAGTTCTTC. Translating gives CASSLAPGSNSYNEQFF.

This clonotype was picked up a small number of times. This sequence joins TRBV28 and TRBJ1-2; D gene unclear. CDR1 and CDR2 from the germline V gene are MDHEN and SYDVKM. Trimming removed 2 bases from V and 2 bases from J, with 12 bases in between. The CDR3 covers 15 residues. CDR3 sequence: CASSLIGPRNYGYTF. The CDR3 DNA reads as TGTGCCAGCAGTTTAATTGGGCCCCGGAACTATGGCTACACCTTC.

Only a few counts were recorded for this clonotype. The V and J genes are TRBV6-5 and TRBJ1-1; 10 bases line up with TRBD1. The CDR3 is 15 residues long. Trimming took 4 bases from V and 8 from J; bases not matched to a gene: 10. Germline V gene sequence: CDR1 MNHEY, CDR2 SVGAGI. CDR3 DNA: TGTGCCAGCAGTTTAGCCGGGACAGGGGTCCCCGAAGCTTTCTTT. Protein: CASSLAGTGVPEAFF.

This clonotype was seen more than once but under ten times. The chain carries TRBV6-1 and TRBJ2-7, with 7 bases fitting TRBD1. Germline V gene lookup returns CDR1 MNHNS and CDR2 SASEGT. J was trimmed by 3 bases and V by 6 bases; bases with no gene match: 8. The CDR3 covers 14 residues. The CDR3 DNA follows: TGTGCCAGCAGCTCTGGACAGGTGGACTACGAGCAGTACTTC. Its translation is CASSSGQVDYEQYF.

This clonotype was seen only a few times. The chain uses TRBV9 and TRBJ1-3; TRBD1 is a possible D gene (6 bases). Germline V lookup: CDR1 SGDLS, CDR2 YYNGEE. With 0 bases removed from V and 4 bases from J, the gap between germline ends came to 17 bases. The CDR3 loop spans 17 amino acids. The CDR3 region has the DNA TGTGCCAGCAGCGTAGCTGTCGCAGGGGCTGGGGGAAACACCATATATTTT. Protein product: CASSVAVAGAGGNTIYF.

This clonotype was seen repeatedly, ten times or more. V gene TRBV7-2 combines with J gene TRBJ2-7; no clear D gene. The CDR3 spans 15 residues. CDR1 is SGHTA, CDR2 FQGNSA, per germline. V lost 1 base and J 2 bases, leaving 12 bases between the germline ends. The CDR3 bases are TGTGCCAGCAGCTTAGTAGATACAGCTGCCTACGAGCAGTACTTC. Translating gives CASSLVDTAAYEQYF.

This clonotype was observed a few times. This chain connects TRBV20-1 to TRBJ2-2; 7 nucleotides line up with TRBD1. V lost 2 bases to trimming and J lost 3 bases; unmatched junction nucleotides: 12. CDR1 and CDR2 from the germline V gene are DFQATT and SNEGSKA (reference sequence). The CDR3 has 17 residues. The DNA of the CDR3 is TGCAGTGCTAGACAACCTCTAAGGACAGGTTACACCGGGGAGCTGTTTTTT. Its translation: CSARQPLRTGYTGELFF.